This T cell receptor (beta chain) was sequenced for a study of cytomegalovirus exposure and HLA in healthy donors. The study, taken as a whole, reports: Sequencing had likely introduced a cluster of highly shared sequence variants as an artifact. TRBV6-2, TRBV6-3 and some other V segments were excluded as indistinguishable. Researchers reported in a later analysis that a missense DCLRE1C variant was tied to TCR beta V- and J-gene trimming.

CDR3 size: 14 residues. Germline-derived CDR1 and CDR2 are SGDLS and YYNGEE. Trimming took 6 bases from V and 2 from J; bases not matched to a gene: 6. On this clone itself: Antigen: not known.

Vbeta (60) and Jbeta (13) primers were used in the PCR. Measured with immunoSEQ multiplex PCR; TCRdb has only the in-frame clones, and not every one. The sample contains about 160,000 clones, around 77% of which appear only once. The sequence came from a woman in her 30s in good health and CMV-seronegative. Material: PBMCs. The rearrangement joins TRBV9 to TRBJ2-5, with TRBD2 identical over 8 bases. For the CDR3, the DNA is TGTGCCAGCAACCGGGGGGGAGGGCAAGAGACCCAGTACTTC. It yields the protein CASNRGGGQETQYF.